This T cell receptor (beta chain) was documented in a study of CD8+ T cells in alopecia areata. Study-level background: A 6-month period off drug followed tofacitinib, which lasted 6 to 18 months. Treated patients were scored for severity by percent of scalp affected. Findings of the study overall: Clonality in lesional scalp, especially alopecia totalis/universalis, exceeded that of normal scalp. A great number of expanded lesional clones endured in scalp and blood during tofacitinib.

Sequencing relied on a cDNA template that was reverse transcribed from extracted RNA. TCRdb's table, derived via immunoSEQ multiplex PCR, lists solely in-frame clones and lacks some. This table has 90,000 or so clones, roughly 45% appearing once. This CDR3 region has 12 residues. The ends lost 3 bases at V and 10 bases at J; junction bases unmatched: 3. Germline V gives CDR1 SEHNR, CDR2 FQNEAQ (reference sequence). The treatment: oral pan-JAK inhibitor, 5-10 mg twice daily. There are many counts of this clone. The antigen remains undetermined. The receptor was isolated from a human donor with alopecia areata. The chain uses TRBV7-9 and TRBJ2-1; TRBD2 aligns across 7 bases. The sample consisted of CD8+ T cells sorted from blood, taken at week 24, from a patient treated with tofacitinib. CDR3 protein: CASSFREGEQFF. As DNA, the CDR3 is TGTGCCAGCAGCTTTAGGGAGGGGGAGCAGTTCTTC.